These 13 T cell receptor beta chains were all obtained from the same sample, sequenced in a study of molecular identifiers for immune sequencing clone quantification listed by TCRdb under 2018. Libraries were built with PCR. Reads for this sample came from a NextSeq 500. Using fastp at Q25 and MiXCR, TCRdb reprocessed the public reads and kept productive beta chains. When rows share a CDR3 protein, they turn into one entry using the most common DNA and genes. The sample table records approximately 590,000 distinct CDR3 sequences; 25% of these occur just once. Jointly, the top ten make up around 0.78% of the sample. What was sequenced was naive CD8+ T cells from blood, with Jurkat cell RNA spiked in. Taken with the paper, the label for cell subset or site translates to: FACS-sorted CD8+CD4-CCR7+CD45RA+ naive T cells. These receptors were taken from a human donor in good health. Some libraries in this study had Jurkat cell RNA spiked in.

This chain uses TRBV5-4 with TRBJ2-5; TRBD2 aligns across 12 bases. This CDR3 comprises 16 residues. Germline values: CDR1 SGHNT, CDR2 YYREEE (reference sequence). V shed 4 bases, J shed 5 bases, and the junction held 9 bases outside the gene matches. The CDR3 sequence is CASSAASGRARETQYF. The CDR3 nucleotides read TGTGCCAGCAGCGCCGCTAGCGGGAGGGCCCGGGAGACCCAGTACTTC.

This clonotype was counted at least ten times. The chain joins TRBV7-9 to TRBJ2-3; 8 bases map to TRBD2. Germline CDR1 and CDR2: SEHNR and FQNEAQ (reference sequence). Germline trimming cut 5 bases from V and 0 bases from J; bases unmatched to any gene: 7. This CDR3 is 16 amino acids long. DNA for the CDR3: TGTGCCAGCAGCGCGACCGGACTAGCCAGCACAGATACGCAGTATTTT. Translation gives CASSATGLASTDTQYF. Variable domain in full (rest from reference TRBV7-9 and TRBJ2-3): DTGVSQNPRHKITKRGQNVTFRCDPISEHNRLYWYRQTLGQGPEFLTYFQNEAQLEKSRLLSDRFSAERPKGSFSTLEIQRTEQGDSAMYLCASSATGLASTDTQYFGPGTRLTVL.

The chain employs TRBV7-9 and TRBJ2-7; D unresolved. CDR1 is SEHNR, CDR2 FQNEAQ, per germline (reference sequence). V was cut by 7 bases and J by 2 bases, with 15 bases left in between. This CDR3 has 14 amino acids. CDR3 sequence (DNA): TGTGCCAGCACCGGAGACTCAAATACCTACGAGCAGTACTTC. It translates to CASTGDSNTYEQYF. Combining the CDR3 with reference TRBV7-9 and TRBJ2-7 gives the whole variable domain DTGVSQNPRHKITKRGQNVTFRCDPISEHNRLYWYRQTLGQGPEFLTYFQNEAQLEKSRLLSDRFSAERPKGSFSTLEIQRTEQGDSAMYLCASTGDSNTYEQYFGPGTRLTVT.

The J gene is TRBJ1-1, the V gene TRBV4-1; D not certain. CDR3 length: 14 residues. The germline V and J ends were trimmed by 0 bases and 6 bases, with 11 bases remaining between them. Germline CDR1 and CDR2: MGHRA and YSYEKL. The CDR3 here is CASSQDRGTSEAFF. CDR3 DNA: TGCGCCAGCAGCCAAGATCGCGGTACTTCTGAAGCTTTCTTT.

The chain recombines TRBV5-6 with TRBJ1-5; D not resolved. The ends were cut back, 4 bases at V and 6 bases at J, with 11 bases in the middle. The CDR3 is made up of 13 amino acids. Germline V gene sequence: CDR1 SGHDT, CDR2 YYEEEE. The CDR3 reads CASSLGLSQPQHF. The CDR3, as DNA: TGTGCCAGCAGCCTCGGATTAAGTCAGCCCCAGCATTTT. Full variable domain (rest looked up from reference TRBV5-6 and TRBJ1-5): DAGVTQSPTHLIKTRGQQVTLRCSPKSGHDTVSWYQQALGQGPQFIFQYYEEEERQRGNFPDRFSGHQFPNYSSELNVNALLLGDSALYLCASSLGLSQPQHFGDGTRLSIL.

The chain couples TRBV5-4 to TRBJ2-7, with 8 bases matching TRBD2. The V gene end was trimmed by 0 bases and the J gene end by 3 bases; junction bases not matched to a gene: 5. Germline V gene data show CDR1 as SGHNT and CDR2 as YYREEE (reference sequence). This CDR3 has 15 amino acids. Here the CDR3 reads CASSLETGGDYEQYF. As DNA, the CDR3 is TGTGCCAGCAGCTTGGAGACGGGAGGGGACTACGAGCAGTACTTC.

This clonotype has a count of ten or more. Written as DNA, the CDR3 is TGCGCCAGCAGCCAAGCCCGGACAGGGCGCACTGAAGCTTTCTTT. Its translation is CASSQARTGRTEAFF. The chain carries TRBV4-1 and TRBJ1-1; 8 positions agree with TRBD1. CDR1 is MGHRA and CDR2 is YSYEKL in the germline V gene. With 1 base clipped from V and 4 bases from J, the junction kept 5 bases outside the gene matches. The CDR3 loop spans 15 amino acids.

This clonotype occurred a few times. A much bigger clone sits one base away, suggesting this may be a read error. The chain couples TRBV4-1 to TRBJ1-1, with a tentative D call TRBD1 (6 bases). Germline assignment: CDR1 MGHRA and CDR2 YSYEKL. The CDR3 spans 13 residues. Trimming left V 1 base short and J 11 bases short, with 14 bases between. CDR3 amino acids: CASSQVDGQKAFF. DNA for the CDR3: TGCGCCAGCAGCCAAGTAGATGGACAGAAGGCTTTCTTT.

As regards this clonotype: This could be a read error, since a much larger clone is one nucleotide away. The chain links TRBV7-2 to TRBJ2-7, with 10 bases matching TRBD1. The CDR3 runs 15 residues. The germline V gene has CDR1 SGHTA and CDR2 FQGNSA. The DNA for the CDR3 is TGTGCCAGCAGCTTTGGGACAGGGGATCCCTACGAGGAGTACTTC. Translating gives CASSFGTGDPYEEYF.

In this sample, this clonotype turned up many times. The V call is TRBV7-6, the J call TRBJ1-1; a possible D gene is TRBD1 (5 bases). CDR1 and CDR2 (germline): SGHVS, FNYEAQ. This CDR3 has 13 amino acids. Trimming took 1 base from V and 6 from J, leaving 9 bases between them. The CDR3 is CASSLGGDAEAFF. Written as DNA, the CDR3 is TGTGCCAGCAGCTTAGGAGGGGACGCTGAAGCTTTCTTT. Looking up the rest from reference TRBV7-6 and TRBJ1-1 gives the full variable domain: GAGVSQSPRYKVTKRGQDVALRCDPISGHVSLYWYRQALGQGPEFLTYFNYEAQQDKSGLPNDRFSAERPEGSISTLTIQRTEQRDSAMYRCASSLGGDAEAFFGQGTRLTVV.

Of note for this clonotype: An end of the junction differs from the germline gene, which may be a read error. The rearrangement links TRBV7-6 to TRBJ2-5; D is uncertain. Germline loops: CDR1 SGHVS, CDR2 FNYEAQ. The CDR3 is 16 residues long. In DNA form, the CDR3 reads TGTGCCAGCAGCTTAAACGGACCACTTAAATCGGAGACCCAGCACTTC. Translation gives CASSLNGPLKSETQHF.

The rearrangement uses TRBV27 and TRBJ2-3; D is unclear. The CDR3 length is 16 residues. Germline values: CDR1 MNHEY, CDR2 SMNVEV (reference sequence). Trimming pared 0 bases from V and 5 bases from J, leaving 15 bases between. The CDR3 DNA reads TGTGCCAGCAGTTTATCGTTACCCGATTCTCGAGATACGCAGTATTTT. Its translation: CASSLSLPDSRDTQYF.

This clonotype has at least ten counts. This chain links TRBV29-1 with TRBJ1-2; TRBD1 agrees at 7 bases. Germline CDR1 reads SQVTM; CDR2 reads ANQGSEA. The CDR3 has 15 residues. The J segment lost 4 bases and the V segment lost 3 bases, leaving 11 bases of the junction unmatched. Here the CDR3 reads CSVDKEGQPFYGYTF. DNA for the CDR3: TGCAGCGTTGACAAGGAGGGACAGCCCTTCTATGGCTACACCTTC.